The clone carrying this T cell receptor beta chain has a handful of counts. This entry belongs to a study of cytomegalovirus exposure and HLA in healthy donors. J lost 3 bases, V lost 1 base, and 2 bases had no gene match. The CDR3 extends over 16 amino acids. CDR1 is MGHRA and CDR2 is YSYEKL in the germline V gene. It was with 60 Vbeta and 13 Jbeta primers that the PCR ran. Original data processing: A follow-up analysis tallied around 76 million unique TCR beta chains, roughly 11 million shared. TCRdb's table, derived via immunoSEQ multiplex PCR, lists solely in-frame clones and lacks some. V and J calls and clone size come straight from that table; D and trimming were deduced from the DNA. The data show some 130,000 clones, roughly 85% seen once.

The clonotype was recovered from a man aged 35 to 55 in good health and CMV-seropositive. Sequencing input: PBMCs. This chain connects TRBV4-1 to TRBJ2-3, with TRBD2 identical over 12 bases. In nucleotides, the CDR3 is TGCGCCAGCAGCCAAGGACTAGCGGGAGAGACAGATACGCAGTATTTT. Its protein is CASSQGLAGETDTQYF.